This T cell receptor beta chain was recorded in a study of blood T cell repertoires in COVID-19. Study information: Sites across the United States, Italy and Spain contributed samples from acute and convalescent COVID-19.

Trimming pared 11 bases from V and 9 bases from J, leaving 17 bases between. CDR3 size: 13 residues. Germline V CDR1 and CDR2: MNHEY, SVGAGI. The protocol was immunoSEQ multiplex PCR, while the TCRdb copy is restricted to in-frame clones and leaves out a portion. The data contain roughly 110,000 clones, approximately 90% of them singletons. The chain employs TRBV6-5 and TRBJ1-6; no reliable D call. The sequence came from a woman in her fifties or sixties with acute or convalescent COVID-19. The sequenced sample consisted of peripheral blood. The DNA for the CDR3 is TGTGCCGCCCGTCTATCGGGGTCTTCACCCCTCCACTTT. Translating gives CAARLSGSSPLHF.